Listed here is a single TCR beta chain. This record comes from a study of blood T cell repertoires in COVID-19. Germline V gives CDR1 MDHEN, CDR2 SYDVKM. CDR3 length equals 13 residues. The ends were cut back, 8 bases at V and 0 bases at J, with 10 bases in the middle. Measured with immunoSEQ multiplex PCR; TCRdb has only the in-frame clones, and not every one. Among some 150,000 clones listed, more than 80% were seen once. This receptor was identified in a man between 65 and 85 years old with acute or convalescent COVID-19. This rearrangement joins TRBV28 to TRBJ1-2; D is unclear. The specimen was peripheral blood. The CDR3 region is CASSISANYGYTF. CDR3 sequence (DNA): TGTGCCAGCTCGATCAGCGCTAACTATGGCTACACCTTC.